The rows below give T cell receptor beta chains drawn from one sample of a study of blood T cell repertoires in COVID-19. Here immunoSEQ multiplex PCR was the method, and the copy in TCRdb shows in-frame clones only, minus some. The data hold 450,000 or so clones, with over 75% observed a single time. Sequencing was done on a sample of peripheral blood. The receptors shown here come from a woman aged 40 to 50 with COVID-19, enrolled during active disease. The CDR3 runs from the conserved cysteine through the conserved F or W. A D gene is named only where the DNA matches it firmly. Not every row has a clone size; where given, it reads once, few, many or a size class.

TRBJ2-5	NA	TRBV5-5	TRBD1	CASSSRQGWETQYF	TGTGCCAGCAGCTCACGACAGGGCTGGGAGACCCAGTACTTC
TRBJ1-1	NA	TRBV6-5	TRBD1	CASSSYRGATEAFF	TGTGCCAGCAGTTCGTACAGGGGAGCCACTGAAGCTTTCTTT
TRBJ1-1	NA	TRBV28	NA	CASSLPRLTLTAFF	TGTGCCAGCAGTTTACCGAGGTTAACCTTGACCGCTTTCTTT
TRBJ2-1	NA	TRBV6-2/TRBV6-3	TRBD2	CASSYSGLADNEQFF	TGTGCCAGCAGTTACTCGGGACTAGCGGACAATGAGCAGTTCTTC
TRBJ1-2	NA	TRBV5-1	NA	CASSLDMGGGYTF	TGCGCCAGCAGCTTGGACATGGGGGGTGGCTACACCTTC
TRBJ2-5	NA	TRBV5-4	NA	CASSLAIGSQETQYF	TGTGCCAGCAGCTTGGCCATTGGCAGCCAAGAGACCCAGTACTTC
TRBJ1-2	NA	TRBV7-2	TRBD1	CASSLSGQGYYGYTF	TGTGCCAGCAGCTTATCGGGACAGGGGTACTATGGCTACACCTTC
TRBJ2-1	NA	TRBV10-3	TRBD2	CAIRPMTSGRANEQFF	TGTGCCATCAGGCCGATGACTAGCGGGAGGGCCAATGAGCAGTTCTTC
TRBJ1-5	NA	TRBV28	NA	CASGGGYSNQPQHF	TGTGCCAGCGGCGGCGGTTATAGCAATCAGCCCCAGCATTTT
TRBJ1-5	NA	TRBV19	NA	CASRTQGRSYSNQPQHF	TGTGCCAGTAGGACTCAGGGTAGGTCTTATAGCAATCAGCCCCAGCATTTT
TRBJ2-5	once	TRBV27	TRBD2	CASSYLAGSLQETQYF	TGTGCCAGCAGTTATCTAGCGGGGAGCCTCCAAGAGACCCAGTACTTC
TRBJ2-1	NA	TRBV4-2	TRBD2	CASSQASGHPGRLADHNEQFF	TGTGCCAGCAGCCAAGCCTCTGGGCACCCAGGACGACTAGCGGACCACAATGAGCAGTTCTTC